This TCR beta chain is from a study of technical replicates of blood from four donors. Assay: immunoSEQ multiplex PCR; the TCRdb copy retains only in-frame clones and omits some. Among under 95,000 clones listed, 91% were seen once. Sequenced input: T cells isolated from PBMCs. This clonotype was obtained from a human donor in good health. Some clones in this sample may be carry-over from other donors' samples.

The chain's CDR3 is CASRAFQGGSTDTQYF. CDR3 nucleotides: TGTGCCAGCAGGGCTTTCCAGGGTGGCAGCACAGATACGCAGTATTTT. The chain combines TRBV2 with TRBJ2-3, with D perhaps matching TRBD1 (5 bases). CDR1 is SNHLY and CDR2 is FYNNEI in the germline V gene. The CDR3 length is 16 residues. V was pared by 6 bases and J by 0 bases, with 16 bases between.